These 28 T cell receptor beta chains share one sample of origin, sequenced in a study of Ad26.COV2.S vaccination and SARS-CoV-2 variants. TCRdb keeps only in-frame clones here, not all; method: immunoSEQ multiplex PCR. The sample includes hundreds of thousands of clones, roughly 84% of them seen just once. Treatment reported: approximately 18 received Ad26.COV2.S at low or high dose, single or two shots; roughly five received placebo; per-sample allocation not given. Collection of samples fell on day 63 after the first vaccine or placebo injection. Sequences were derived from peripheral blood, sampled in a trial of Ad26.COV2.S vaccine versus placebo. The receptors here all came from a person between 18 and 65 years old who received the Ad26.COV2.S COVID-19 vaccine or a placebo.

The CDR3 protein is CASSLGPRGNAYEQYF. The CDR3 DNA sequence: TGTGCCAGCAGCTTAGGCCCGAGGGGGAACGCCTACGAGCAGTACTTC. This rearrangement joins TRBV7-9 to TRBJ2-7; tentative D call: TRBD1 (6 bases). In germline, CDR1 is SEHNR, CDR2 FQNEAQ (reference sequence). The CDR3 has 16 amino acids. Trimming left V 1 base short and J 2 bases short, with 15 bases between.

The chain joins TRBV6-5 to TRBJ2-1; TRBD1 matches at 8 bases. This CDR3 comprises 15 residues. CDR1 is MNHEY and CDR2 is SVGAGI in the germline V gene. The V and J ends lost 2 bases and 6 bases, in that order; junction bases with no gene match: 6. The CDR3 DNA follows: TGTGCCAGCAGTTACGGGACAGGATTAGGCAATGAGCAGTTCTTC. Translated, it gives CASSYGTGLGNEQFF.

The genes are TRBV28 and TRBJ1-2, with 7 bases that match TRBD1. Germline V CDR1 and CDR2: MDHEN, SYDVKM. The CDR3 contains 17 residues. V shed 8 bases and J 0 bases; nucleotides not matched to a gene: 15. CDR3 residues: CASESAGTAITNYGYTF. In DNA, the CDR3 is TGTGCCAGCGAGTCAGCCGGGACAGCGATCACTAACTATGGCTACACCTTC.

The rearrangement links TRBV5-1 to TRBJ2-1; 7 nucleotides align to TRBD2. The CDR3 sequence is 15 residues long. V gave up 0 bases and J gave up 2 bases; unmatched junction bases: 2. The germline gives CDR1 SGHRS, CDR2 YFSETQ. DNA for the CDR3: TGCGCCAGCAGCTTGGAGGCGGGAGCCTACAATGAGCAGTTCTTC. It yields the protein CASSLEAGAYNEQFF.

This chain uses TRBV20-1 with TRBJ2-2; D is unclear. The germline V and J ends were trimmed by 5 bases and 3 bases, with 4 bases remaining between them. From germline, CDR1 is DFQATT and CDR2 SNEGSKA (reference sequence). This CDR3 has 11 amino acids. The CDR3 DNA reads as TGCAGTGCTGCAGACACCGGGGAGCTGTTTTTT. Encoded protein: CSAADTGELFF.

This rearrangement joins TRBV10-1 to TRBJ2-2; D assignment may be TRBD1 or TRBD2 (5 bases each). CDR3 length: 16 amino acids. Per germline, CDR1 WNHNN and CDR2 SYGVQD (reference sequence). V lost 10 bases to trimming and J lost 1 base, with 19 bases between them. Here the CDR3 reads CATQDRTRGNTGELFF. The DNA of the CDR3 is TGCGCCACCCAAGACCGAACGAGGGGGAACACCGGGGAGCTGTTTTTT.

The chain couples TRBV13 to TRBJ2-6, with TRBD2 matching over 9 bases. The CDR3 runs to 19 residues. CDR1 PRHDT and CDR2 FYEKMQ come from the germline V gene (reference sequence). The V gene end was trimmed by 4 bases and the J gene end by 3 bases; junction bases not matched to a gene: 13. CDR3 in DNA: TGTGCCAGCAGCTCCCTTGGGGCGGGAGGGCCCGATGGGGCCAACGTCCTGACTTTC. Its protein is CASSSLGAGGPDGANVLTF.

The chain couples TRBV6-2 or TRBV6-3 to TRBJ1-5; 8 nucleotides match TRBD1. With V trimmed by 0 bases and J by 1 base, 5 bases remained unmatched. The CDR3 spans 17 residues. In germline, CDR1 is MNHEY, CDR2 SVGEGT. This CDR3 reads CASSYSPWTGSNQPQHF. The CDR3 nucleotides are TGTGCCAGCAGTTACTCCCCCTGGACAGGGAGCAATCAGCCCCAGCATTTT.

The V gene is TRBV6-2 or TRBV6-3, the J gene TRBJ1-2, with 11 bases matching TRBD1. V was clipped by 4 bases and J by 7 bases; unmatched bases: 8. CDR1 MNHEY and CDR2 SVGEGT come from the germline V gene. The CDR3 extends over 15 amino acids. The CDR3 region has the DNA TGTGCCAGCAGTTGGACAGGGGGCCTGAAAAGTGGCTACACCTTC. This gives the protein CASSWTGGLKSGYTF.

V gene TRBV30 combines with J gene TRBJ1-6, with D possibly matching TRBD1 (5 bases). V was cut by 5 bases and J by 7 bases, with 12 bases left in between. This CDR3 is 13 amino acids long. Germline V gene sequence: CDR1 GTSNPN, CDR2 SVGIG (reference sequence). DNA of the CDR3: TGTGCCTGGGGGCCAGGGACGAATTCACCCCTCCACTTT. It is translated as CAWGPGTNSPLHF.

This clone appeared once. In DNA form, the CDR3 reads TGTGCCAGCAGTTTAATCGACAGCAATCAGCCCCAGCATTTT. This sequence encodes CASSLIDSNQPQHF. The chain recombines TRBV28 with TRBJ1-5; D is unclear. Trimming removed 2 bases from V and 1 base from J, with 6 bases in between. Germline-derived CDR1 and CDR2 are MDHEN and SYDVKM. The CDR3 spans 14 residues.

The V call is TRBV30, the J call TRBJ1-6; D remains ambiguous. The ends were cut back, 0 bases at V and 10 bases at J, with 13 bases in the middle. Per germline, CDR1 GTSNPN and CDR2 SVGIG (reference sequence). CDR3 size: 14 residues. CDR3 sequence reads: CAWSVAADGSPLHF. DNA for the CDR3: TGTGCCTGGAGTGTTGCGGCAGACGGCTCACCCCTCCACTTT.

The rearrangement links TRBV10-3 to TRBJ2-7, with 12 nucleotides matching TRBD2. J was trimmed by 2 bases and V by 7 bases; bases with no gene match: 6. Germline-derived CDR1 and CDR2 are ENHRY and SYGVKD. This CDR3 has 15 amino acids. The CDR3 nucleotides are TGTGCCATCACGAGTACTAGCGGGAGGACCTACGAGCAGTACTTC. Protein product: CAITSTSGRTYEQYF.

V gene TRBV29-1 combines with J gene TRBJ1-1; possible D gene TRBD1, 5 bases. CDR3 size: 12 residues. Trimming removed 4 bases from V and 4 bases from J, with 10 bases in between. CDR1 and CDR2 from the germline V gene are SQVTM and ANQGSEA. The CDR3 is CSVGGMGTEAFF. The CDR3 nucleotides read TGCAGCGTTGGGGGGATGGGCACTGAAGCTTTCTTT.

This clone was observed a single time. The chain has TRBV14 and TRBJ2-7; TRBD1 is a possible D gene (5 bases). V was trimmed by 5 bases and J by 2 bases, leaving 13 bases between them. From germline, CDR1 is SGHDN and CDR2 FVKESK. The CDR3 totals 14 residues. The CDR3, as DNA: TGTGCCAGCAGCTACGGACATACTCCCTACGAGCAGTACTTC. It codes for CASSYGHTPYEQYF.

This sequence joins TRBV30 and TRBJ1-5, with no clear D. CDR1 is GTSNPN and CDR2 is SVGIG in the germline V gene (reference sequence). This CDR3 is built from 12 residues. V was cut by 2 bases and J by 5 bases, with 7 bases left in between. For the CDR3, the DNA is TGTGCCTGGAGTCCTGGGGATCAGCCCCAGCATTTT. Translating gives CAWSPGDQPQHF.

This sequence joins TRBV6-6 and TRBJ2-7; D is undetermined. The CDR3 has 11 amino acids. V lost 5 bases to trimming and J lost 2 bases, with 4 bases between them. Germline lookup yields CDR1 MNHNY and CDR2 SVGAGI (reference sequence). CDR3 loop: CASSGTYEQYF. The CDR3 nucleotides read TGTGCCAGCAGTGGTACCTACGAGCAGTACTTC.

The chain links TRBV6-2 or TRBV6-3 to TRBJ2-3; D may be TRBD1 (7 bases). The CDR3 has 18 residues. The germline V gene has CDR1 MNHEY and CDR2 SVGEGT. V was cut by 4 bases and J by 0 bases, with 20 bases left in between. CDR3 sequence reads: CASSFDSGGGSSTDTQYF. In DNA form, the CDR3 reads TGTGCCAGCAGTTTCGACAGCGGAGGGGGCTCTAGCACAGATACGCAGTATTTT.

This chain connects TRBV10-3 to TRBJ1-4; D gene unclear. V lost 3 bases, J lost 3 bases, and 17 bases lay in between. There are 17 residues in the CDR3. CDR1 is ENHRY, CDR2 SYGVKD, per germline. Here the CDR3 reads CAISEEREDESNEKLFF. The CDR3 DNA follows: TGTGCCATCAGTGAAGAAAGGGAGGACGAATCTAATGAAAAACTGTTTTTT.

This clone was seen only once. In DNA form, the CDR3 reads TGTGCCAGCAGCCCAGGGGGTGGCACAGATACGCAGTATTTT. It translates to CASSPGGGTDTQYF. The genes are TRBV11-3 and TRBJ2-3, with 7 nucleotides matching TRBD1. The CDR3 is 14 residues long. CDR1 is SGHNT, CDR2 YENEEA, per germline. After removal of 5 bases from V and 1 base from J, the junction contained 3 bases not matched to a gene.

The chain has TRBV20-1 and TRBJ1-1; the D is unclear. This CDR3 is built from 14 residues. Trimming removed 3 bases from V and 0 bases from J, with 11 bases in between. The germline V gene has CDR1 DFQATT and CDR2 SNEGSKA (reference sequence). The CDR3 DNA is TGCAGTGCTAGTTTGGCAGAACTGAACACTGAAGCTTTCTTT. Translated, it gives CSASLAELNTEAFF.

The chain links TRBV7-2 to TRBJ1-5, with a possible D match to TRBD1 (5 bases). The CDR3 is 14 residues long. V was shortened by 2 bases and J by 2 bases, with 7 bases between the two germline ends. The germline V gene has CDR1 SGHTA and CDR2 FQGNSA. This chain's CDR3 is CASSLRGGNQPQHF. The CDR3 bases are TGTGCCAGCAGCTTACGAGGGGGCAATCAGCCCCAGCATTTT.

The rearrangement joins TRBV9 to TRBJ2-7; TRBD1 agrees at 8 bases. The CDR3 runs 16 residues. In germline, CDR1 is SGDLS, CDR2 YYNGEE. V shed 0 bases and J 2 bases; nucleotides not matched to a gene: 7. The CDR3 nucleotides read TGTGCCAGCAGCGTAGGGGGGCAGGGGGCCCCCTACGAGCAGTACTTC. Translating it yields CASSVGGQGAPYEQYF.

This clone appeared once. This chain uses TRBV6-2 or TRBV6-3 with TRBJ2-7, with 7 bases fitting TRBD2. Losses at the gene ends were 4 bases for V and 0 bases for J; bases not matched to a gene: 9. CDR1 and CDR2 from the germline V gene are MNHEY and SVGEGT. The length of the CDR3 is 16 residues. The CDR3 sequence is CASSSELARSSYEQYF. The CDR3 nucleotides read TGTGCCAGCAGTTCCGAACTAGCGAGGAGCTCCTACGAGCAGTACTTC.

The V call is TRBV9, the J call TRBJ1-1, with 7 bases matching TRBD1. After removal of 2 bases from V and 4 bases from J, the junction contained 2 bases not matched to a gene. CDR3 length: 13 residues. Germline CDR1 and CDR2: SGDLS and YYNGEE. CDR3 sequence reads: CASSVNRGTEAFF. The DNA of the CDR3 is TGTGCCAGCAGCGTCAACAGGGGCACTGAAGCTTTCTTT.

The CDR3 nucleotides read TGTGCCATCCGGTCTACAGATGGCAATCAGCCCCAGCATTTT. Protein sequence: CAIRSTDGNQPQHF. The chain couples TRBV10-3 to TRBJ1-5; D is uncertain. The CDR3 is made up of 14 amino acids. Germline values: CDR1 ENHRY, CDR2 SYGVKD. V lost 8 bases and J lost 2, with 13 bases in between.

This clone was observed once. The chain combines TRBV24-1 with TRBJ2-5; 7 bases are a match to TRBD2. From germline, CDR1 is KGHDR and CDR2 SFDVKD. Unmatched junction bases numbered 8, after V lost 3 bases and J lost 2 bases. The CDR3 loop spans 16 amino acids. CDR3 amino acids: CATSDGGGMVQETQYF. The CDR3 DNA follows: TGTGCCACCAGTGATGGGGGAGGGATGGTACAAGAGACCCAGTACTTC.

The V and J genes are TRBV7-8 and TRBJ1-3; TRBD1 might be the D (5 bases). Trimming stripped 5 bases from V and 3 bases from J, with 8 bases between. This CDR3 contains 13 residues. Per germline, CDR1 SGHVS and CDR2 FQNEAQ. DNA of the CDR3: TGTGCCAGCAGCCGGGGGGGTGGAAACACCATATATTTT. Protein: CASSRGGGNTIYF. Combining the CDR3 with reference TRBV7-8 and TRBJ1-3 gives the whole variable domain GAGVSQSPRYKVAKRGQDVALRCDPISGHVSLFWYQQALGQGPEFLTYFQNEAQLDKSGLPSDRFFAERPEGSVSTLKIQRTQQEDSAVYLCASSRGGGNTIYFGEGSWLTVV.